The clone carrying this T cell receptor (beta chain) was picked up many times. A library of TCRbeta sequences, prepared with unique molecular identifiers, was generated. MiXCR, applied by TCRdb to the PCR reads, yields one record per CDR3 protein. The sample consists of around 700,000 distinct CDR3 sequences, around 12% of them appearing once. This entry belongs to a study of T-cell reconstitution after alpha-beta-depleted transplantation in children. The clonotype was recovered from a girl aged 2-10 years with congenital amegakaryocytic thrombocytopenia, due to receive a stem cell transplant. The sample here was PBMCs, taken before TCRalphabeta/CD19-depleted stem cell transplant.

CDR3 nucleotides: TGCGCCAGCAGTTTACGACAGGCTCTAGGCTACGAGCAGTACTTC. This translates into CASSLRQALGYEQYF. The chain joins TRBV4-1 to TRBJ2-7; TRBD1 is a possible D gene (6 bases). Looked up from germline, CDR1 is MGHRA and CDR2 is YSYEKL. This CDR3 is 15 amino acids long. Trimming took 6 bases from V and 3 from J, leaving 18 bases between them.